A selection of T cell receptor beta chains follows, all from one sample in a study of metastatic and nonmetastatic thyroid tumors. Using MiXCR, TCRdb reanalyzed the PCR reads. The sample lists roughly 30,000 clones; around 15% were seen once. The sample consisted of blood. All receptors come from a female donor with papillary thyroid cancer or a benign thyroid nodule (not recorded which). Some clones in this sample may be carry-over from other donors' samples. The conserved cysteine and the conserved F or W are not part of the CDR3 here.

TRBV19	ASSRRGGSYNEQF
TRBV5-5	ASSALTGLGNYGYT
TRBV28	ASSSPPGQGKRYGQY
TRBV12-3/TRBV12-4	ASQWSYNEQF
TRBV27	ASSLRQGSYGYT
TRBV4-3	ASSPYLELNTEAF
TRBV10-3	AIGGRGVEQF
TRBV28	ASSSPDYGGKDTQY
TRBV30	AWSREGRGTQY
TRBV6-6	ASSYSIVGELF
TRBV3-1	ASSHDVSKGQF
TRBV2	ASSVPTGDNRETQY
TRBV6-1	ASSPLIENTEAF
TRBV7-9	ASSWGTDTQY
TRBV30	AWSAQVSEAF
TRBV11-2	ASSSHLYGYT
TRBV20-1	SAQGMGPSSGYNAYEQY
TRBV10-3	AISGQDNQPQH
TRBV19	ASSRILNQPQH
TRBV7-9	ASSPGQGEDEAF